This section outlines one T cell receptor beta chain sequence together with its context. The germline gives CDR1 SNHLY, CDR2 FYNNEI. V lost 6 bases and J lost 0, with 12 bases in between. The CDR3 runs to 15 residues. This entry is derived from a study of blood T cell repertoires in COVID-19. Produced via immunoSEQ multiplex PCR; TCRdb's table is partial and in-frame only. The table shows some 290,000 clones, with approximately 89% occurring only once. The specimen sequenced was PBMCs or T cells enriched from blood (not recorded which). The chain carries TRBV2 and TRBJ1-5; maybe TRBD1 (5 bases). This TCR derives from a woman between 25 and 40 years old who had recovered from COVID-19. DNA for the CDR3: TGTGCCAGCAGACCAAGACAGTATAGCAATCAGCCCCAGCATTTT. It specifies CASRPRQYSNQPQHF.